This note documents a single TCR beta chain sequence. This table comes from immunoSEQ multiplex PCR, and its TCRdb copy is limited to in-frame clones, with some not included. Among approximately 82,000 clones listed, over 90% were seen once. The sample originates from a study of technical replicates of blood from several donors. Sample: T cells isolated from PBMCs. This sequence originates from a human donor in good health.

The DNA for the CDR3 is TGTGCCAGCAGTGACGGGGCTAGCGGGAGCAACGAGCAGTTCTTC. This encodes CASSDGASGSNEQFF. The chain uses TRBV6-4 and TRBJ2-1; 10 bases match TRBD2. CDR3 length: 15 amino acids. The trim removed 2 bases at V and 10 bases at J, leaving 8 bases unmatched. Germline V gives CDR1 MRHNA, CDR2 SNTAGT.